Presented here are 28 T cell receptor beta chains from one specimen sequenced in a study of T cell repertoires in cytomegalovirus infection. Via MiXCR, TCRdb re-called the reads, giving one row per CDR3 protein. Here the sample spans fewer than 550,000 distinct CDR3 sequences, approximately 10% being singletons. Sample: PBMCs. The receptor source for this set is a human donor in good health (CMV status not recorded). Some clones in this sample may be carry-over from other donors' samples.

This clonotype was observed a few times. The rearrangement uses TRBV4-1 and TRBJ2-7; tentatively, D is TRBD1 (6 bases). The germline gives CDR1 MGHRA, CDR2 YSYEKL. The CDR3 length is 17 residues. Trimming pared 2 bases from V and 5 bases from J, leaving 22 bases between. DNA for the CDR3: TGCGCCAGCAGCCAAAAGGACGGGACAAGGCGTTTCGACGAGCAGTACTTC. This sequence encodes CASSQKDGTRRFDEQYF.

This clonotype was picked up one time. This may be a read error, as it is one base from a much larger clone. The chain employs TRBV11-2 and TRBJ2-3; D remains unclear. Germline CDR1 is SGHAT and CDR2 is FQNNGV. This CDR3 contains 15 residues. The CDR3 sequence: CANSPIPSRTDTQYF. CDR3 in DNA: TGTGCCAACAGCCCCATTCCGAGCCGCACAGATACGCAGTATTTT.

There are a few counts of this clonotype. The chain joins TRBV19 to TRBJ1-1, with D maybe TRBD1 (6 bases). The germline gives CDR1 LNHDA, CDR2 SQIVND (reference sequence). The CDR3 spans 13 residues. Trimming pared 3 bases from V and 10 bases from J, leaving 15 bases between. The CDR3 DNA reads as TGTGCCAGTAGTATCACCGGCAGGGGTAGAGCTTTCTTT. Translation: CASSITGRGRAFF.

This chain connects TRBV29-1 to TRBJ2-3, with TRBD2 matching 8 bases. Germline assignment: CDR1 SQVTM and CDR2 ANQGSEA. Trimming removed 2 bases from V and 1 base from J; junction bases left unmatched: 8. CDR3 length: 16 residues. The CDR3 DNA is TGCAGCGTTGAACCCCGGGGGGGAAGGGGCACAGATACGCAGTATTTT. Encoded protein: CSVEPRGGRGTDTQYF.

This clonotype showed up just a few times. This chain joins TRBV19 and TRBJ2-7, with D perhaps TRBD1 or TRBD2 (5 bases each). The CDR3 has 14 residues. From germline, CDR1 is LNHDA and CDR2 SQIVND (reference sequence). Trimming removed 3 bases from V and 1 base from J, with 10 bases in between. The CDR3 spells CASSIGDGSYEQYF. The CDR3 bases are TGTGCCAGTAGTATCGGGGACGGATCCTACGAGCAGTACTTC.

This clonotype was found many times. The chain uses TRBV5-6 and TRBJ2-3; unclear D gene. This CDR3 spans 17 amino acids. V dropped 1 base and J dropped 0 bases, with 15 bases sitting between them. In germline, CDR1 is SGHDT, CDR2 YYEEEE. CDR3 region: CASSLTVALGSTDTQYF. In DNA, the CDR3 is TGTGCCAGCAGCTTGACTGTAGCTTTAGGAAGCACAGATACGCAGTATTTT.

The chain has TRBV29-1 and TRBJ1-4, with D perhaps matching TRBD1 (5 bases). There are 12 residues in the CDR3. Germline CDR1 and CDR2: SQVTM and ANQGSEA. The V gene lost 7 bases and the J gene lost 4 bases, with 10 bases spanning the gap. CDR3 amino acids: CSAGLSNEKLFF. CDR3 nucleotides: TGCAGCGCGGGACTGAGTAATGAAAAACTGTTTTTT.

V is TRBV5-4 and J is TRBJ2-3, with D possibly matching TRBD1 (6 bases). The CDR3 loop spans 14 amino acids. V lost 7 bases and J lost 2, with 14 bases in between. From germline, CDR1 is SGHNT and CDR2 YYREEE (reference sequence). The CDR3 sequence is CASARTDHTDTQYF. CDR3 nucleotides: TGTGCCAGCGCTCGGACAGACCACACAGATACGCAGTATTTT.

This clonotype has ten or more counts. The genes are TRBV20-1 and TRBJ1-4, with D tentatively TRBD1 (5 bases). The V gene lost 0 bases and the J gene lost 12 bases, with 23 bases spanning the gap. Germline-derived CDR1 and CDR2 are DFQATT and SNEGSKA (reference sequence). This CDR3 contains 16 residues. DNA of the CDR3: TGCAGTGCTAGAGATCTCTCCACGGGCAGGGAAGAGGAACTGTTTTTT. It codes for CSARDLSTGREEELFF.

In this sample, this clonotype turned up a few times. This chain uses TRBV4-2 with TRBJ1-6; D may be TRBD1 (6 bases). With 3 bases removed from V and 9 bases from J, the gap between germline ends came to 15 bases. The germline V gene has CDR1 LGHNA and CDR2 YNFKEQ. This CDR3 is 15 amino acids long. CDR3 in DNA: TGTGCCAGCAGCCAGTGGGGGGCTGGAGGTTCACCCCTCCACTTT. Amino acids: CASSQWGAGGSPLHF.

This clonotype was counted at least ten times. J is TRBJ1-6 and V is TRBV20-1; D remains unclear. Deletions cut 2 bases from V and 1 base from J, with 12 bases between. Germline values: CDR1 DFQATT, CDR2 SNEGSKA (reference sequence). CDR3 length: 16 residues. CDR3: CSARPLLGSYNSPLHF. The CDR3 nucleotides read TGCAGTGCTAGACCCCTATTGGGGTCCTATAATTCACCCCTCCACTTT.

This clonotype was detected many times. The gene calls are TRBV6-1 and TRBJ1-1; 9 positions agree with TRBD1. The CDR3 length is 15 residues. Per the germline V gene, CDR1 is MNHNS and CDR2 is SASEGT. Trimming removed 11 bases from V and 0 bases from J; junction bases left unmatched: 10. The CDR3 sequence is CAFKDRDRVNTEAFF. DNA of the CDR3: TGTGCCTTTAAGGACCGGGACAGGGTGAACACTGAAGCTTTCTTT.

The gene calls are TRBV3-1 and TRBJ2-1; 8 positions agree with TRBD1. The ends lost 4 bases at V and 0 bases at J; junction bases unmatched: 5. The germline V gene encodes CDR1 LGHDT and CDR2 YNNKEL (reference sequence). The CDR3 is 16 residues long. This chain's CDR3 is CASSPNDRGSYNEQFF. The DNA for the CDR3 is TGTGCCAGCAGCCCAAACGACAGGGGCTCCTACAATGAGCAGTTCTTC.

Many counts were recorded for this clonotype. The V and J genes are TRBV27 and TRBJ2-2, with TRBD2 matching 11 bases. The trim removed 5 bases at V and 5 bases at J, leaving 10 bases unmatched. There are 17 residues in the CDR3. Germline V gene lookup returns CDR1 MNHEY and CDR2 SMNVEV (reference sequence). The CDR3 is CASSPGLAAEVTGELFF. CDR3 coding DNA: TGTGCCAGCAGTCCGGGACTAGCGGCCGAAGTGACCGGGGAGCTGTTTTTT.

This clonotype has more than one count but fewer than ten. V gene TRBV20-1 combines with J gene TRBJ1-2; D remains ambiguous. Trimming pared 0 bases from V and 1 base from J, leaving 12 bases between. The germline V gene encodes CDR1 DFQATT and CDR2 SNEGSKA (reference sequence). CDR3 size: 15 residues. The CDR3 DNA follows: TGCAGTGCTAGAGATCGATCCGGAATTAACTATGGCTACACCTTC. This encodes CSARDRSGINYGYTF.

This clonotype was observed many times. The CDR3: CASSDQQKYNEQFF. The CDR3 coding sequence is TGTGCCAGCAGTGACCAGCAAAAGTACAATGAGCAGTTCTTC. The chain couples TRBV2 to TRBJ2-1; D remains unclear. This CDR3 has 14 amino acids. Trimming left V 3 bases short and J 4 bases short, with 10 bases between. Germline values: CDR1 SNHLY, CDR2 FYNNEI.

A few counts support this clonotype. The chain combines TRBV6-2 or TRBV6-3 with TRBJ1-2, with a weak D call TRBD1 (6 bases). Germline V gives CDR1 MNHEY, CDR2 SVGEGT. The CDR3 totals 16 residues. Trimming left V 2 bases short and J 3 bases short, with 16 bases between. The CDR3 coding sequence is TGTGCCAGCAGTTACAGACCCCAGGGGTCTCACTATGGCTACACCTTC. The encoded protein is CASSYRPQGSHYGYTF.

This clonotype was found many times. The chain has TRBV19 and TRBJ1-3, with a possible D match to TRBD1 (6 bases). Trimming pared 6 bases from V and 0 bases from J, leaving 12 bases between. This CDR3 spans 15 amino acids. Looked up from germline, CDR1 is LNHDA and CDR2 is SQIVND (reference sequence). Here the CDR3 reads CASSVDRSSGNTIYF. The CDR3 DNA is TGTGCCAGTAGCGTCGACAGGAGCTCTGGAAACACCATATATTTT.

This clonotype was recorded many times. The gene calls are TRBV27 and TRBJ1-6, with D hard to call. The CDR3 length is 14 residues. Germline values: CDR1 MNHEY, CDR2 SMNVEV (reference sequence). Trimming shortened V by 8 bases and J by 6 bases, and 14 bases separated the two germline ends. The CDR3 here is CASGPFGTNSPLHF. The CDR3, as DNA: TGTGCCAGCGGGCCCTTTGGAACTAATTCACCCCTCCACTTT.

This clonotype showed up many times. The chain couples TRBV19 to TRBJ2-4; D is undetermined. There are 13 residues in the CDR3. Germline V gene lookup returns CDR1 LNHDA and CDR2 SQIVND (reference sequence). V was shortened by 7 bases and J by 0 bases, with 7 bases between the two germline ends. In DNA, the CDR3 is TGTGCCAGTACAGTCCCAGCCAAAAACATTCAGTACTTC. The encoded protein is CASTVPAKNIQYF.

This clonotype was found a few times. The gene calls are TRBV29-1 and TRBJ2-3; D gene ambiguous. V was cut by 1 base and J by 2 bases, with 4 bases left in between. The CDR3 has 12 residues. Per germline, CDR1 SQVTM and CDR2 ANQGSEA. The CDR3 sequence is CSVEGPTDTQYF. CDR3 bases: TGCAGCGTTGAAGGGCCCACAGATACGCAGTATTTT.

This clonotype was found many times. The chain recombines TRBV7-9 with TRBJ1-2; maybe TRBD1 (6 bases). The germline gives CDR1 SEHNR, CDR2 FQNEAQ (reference sequence). The CDR3 length is 12 residues. V lost 1 base and J lost 10, with 10 bases in between. The CDR3 DNA is TGTGCCAGCAGCTTAGAGACAGGAGCCTACACCTTC. Translation: CASSLETGAYTF.

This clonotype appeared many times. CDR3 sequence: CASKDSVTTGELFF. The CDR3 region has the DNA TGTGCCAGTAAGGATAGCGTAACGACCGGGGAGCTGTTTTTT. The V gene is TRBV19, the J gene TRBJ2-2; tentatively, D is TRBD2 (5 bases). Germline V gene lookup returns CDR1 LNHDA and CDR2 SQIVND (reference sequence). The CDR3 has 14 amino acids. V was cut by 7 bases and J by 5 bases, with 14 bases left in between. The entire variable domain, with the rest obtained from reference TRBV19 and TRBJ2-2, is as follows: DGGITQSPKYLFRKEGQNVTLSCEQNLNHDAMYWYRQDPGQGLRLIYYSQIVNDFQKGDIAEGYSVSREKKESFPLTVTSAQKNPTAFYLCASKDSVTTGELFFGEGSRLTVL.

The chain has TRBV5-6 and TRBJ1-5, with D perhaps matching TRBD1 (5 bases). Germline lookup yields CDR1 SGHDT and CDR2 YYEEEE. V shed 1 base and J shed 7 bases, with 18 bases lying between them. The length of the CDR3 is 16 residues. CDR3 loop: CASSLSIGQGVQPQHF. CDR3 in DNA: TGTGCCAGCAGCTTGTCAATAGGACAAGGCGTCCAGCCCCAGCATTTT.

This clonotype was detected only once. The rearrangement links TRBV5-4 to TRBJ2-1, with 11 nucleotides matching TRBD2. Germline V lookup: CDR1 SGHNT, CDR2 YYREEE (reference sequence). Unmatched junction bases numbered 13, after V lost 3 bases and J lost 8 bases. The CDR3 extends over 17 amino acids. CDR3 region: CASSSGTSGPGGDEQFF. CDR3 sequence (DNA): TGTGCCAGCAGCTCCGGGACTAGCGGCCCTGGGGGCGATGAGCAGTTCTTC.

The chain links TRBV11-2 to TRBJ2-1; no clear D. The CDR3 covers 12 residues. V dropped 3 bases and J dropped 12 bases, with 12 bases sitting between them. Per germline, CDR1 SGHAT and CDR2 FQNNGV. The CDR3 protein is CASSFAESGQFF. The CDR3 region has the DNA TGTGCCAGCAGCTTCGCCGAGTCAGGGCAGTTCTTC.

In its sample, this clonotype was seen many times. The V and J genes are TRBV3-1 and TRBJ2-1, with D perhaps matching TRBD2 (5 bases). Germline CDR1 and CDR2: LGHDT and YNNKEL (reference sequence). V was shortened by 2 bases and J by 8 bases, with 25 bases between the two germline ends. The CDR3 sequence is 18 residues long. This CDR3 is CASSQRFGREDSGDEQFF. The DNA for the CDR3 is TGTGCCAGCAGCCAACGATTTGGACGGGAAGATTCTGGGGATGAGCAGTTCTTC.

There are a few counts of this clonotype. This chain joins TRBV7-9 and TRBJ2-1; 8 bases align to TRBD2. The V segment lost 1 base and the J segment 15 bases; nucleotides outside the gene matches: 5. Looked up from germline, CDR1 is SEHNR and CDR2 is FQNEAQ (reference sequence). The CDR3 runs to 12 residues. The CDR3 DNA follows: TGTGCCAGCAGCTTAGGTGGCGGGGGGACGTTCTTC. Protein: CASSLGGGGTFF.